A selection of T cell receptor beta chains follows, all from one sample in a study of CD8 T cells in ankylosing spondylitis. TCRdb reprocessed the 5' RACE reads with MiXCR, giving one entry per CDR3 protein. Of fewer than 750,000 distinct CDR3 sequences listed, roughly 20% are singletons. Sequencing input: blood, either unsorted or a sorted T cell fraction (not recorded which). These receptors all come from a male donor with ankylosing spondylitis. Both conserved end residues are part of each CDR3. The D gene is left open where the match is weak. Clone sizes are given selectively: once, few, many, or a class where the clone is expanded.

j_call | clone_size | v_call | d_call | cdr3_aa | cdr3_nt
TRBJ2-1 | - | TRBV20-1 | TRBD2 | CSASPKGGSSYNEQFF | TGCAGTGCTAGTCCCAAGGGCGGGAGCTCCTACAATGAGCAGTTCTTC
TRBJ1-1 | - | TRBV4-3 | - | CASSQEDRHTEAFF | TGCGCCAGCAGCCAAGAGGACCGTCACACTGAAGCTTTCTTT
TRBJ1-4 | - | TRBV19 | TRBD1 | CASRGQAATNEKLFF | TGTGCCAGTAGGGGACAGGCCGCAACTAATGAAAAACTGTTTTTT
TRBJ1-2 | few | TRBV5-1 | - | CASSLAPPEGYTF | TGCGCCAGCAGCTTGGCCCCGCCAGAGGGCTACACCTTC
TRBJ2-5 | few | TRBV20-1 | - | CSAPGVGQETQYF | TGCAGTGCTCCAGGGGTGGGGCAAGAGACCCAGTACTTC
TRBJ1-6 | few | TRBV5-5 | - | CASSLGPANPNSPLHF | TGTGCCAGCAGCTTAGGGCCCGCCAACCCTAATTCACCCCTCCACTTT
TRBJ2-7 | - | TRBV7-9 | TRBD2 | CASSLGRGLADYEQYF | TGTGCCAGCAGCTTGGGACGAGGACTAGCGGACTACGAGCAGTACTTC
TRBJ2-7 | many | TRBV12-3/TRBV12-4 | TRBD2 | CASRLGGGFGEQYF | TGTGCCAGCAGGCTCGGGGGGGGGTTTGGCGAGCAGTACTTC
TRBJ2-3 | once | TRBV20-1 | TRBD1 | CSASLMRDREIADTQYF | TGCAGTGCTTCTTTAATGCGGGACAGGGAGATAGCAGATACGCAGTATTTT
TRBJ1-5 | - | TRBV5-5 | TRBD1 | CASSTGQESNQPQHF | TGTGCCAGTTCGACAGGGCAGGAGAGCAATCAGCCCCAGCATTTT
TRBJ2-7 | few | TRBV11-2 | - | CASSLHQEVYEQYF | TGTGCCAGCAGCTTACATCAGGAGGTCTACGAGCAGTACTTC
TRBJ2-1 | few | TRBV6-1 | TRBD2 | CASNLGLAAYNEQFF | TGTGCCAGCAATCTGGGACTAGCGGCCTACAATGAGCAGTTCTTC
TRBJ2-1 | - | TRBV29-1 | TRBD2 | CSVYSGRPLHYNEQFF | TGCAGCGTTTATAGCGGGAGGCCACTTCACTACAATGAGCAGTTCTTC
TRBJ2-1 | few | TRBV10-3 | TRBD2 | CAISEGSGRTYNEQFF | TGTGCCATCAGTGAGGGTAGCGGGAGGACCTACAATGAGCAGTTCTTC
TRBJ2-1 | few | TRBV4-1 | TRBD2 | CASSSTLAGLAYNEQFF | TGCGCCAGCAGCTCTACCCTAGCGGGATTGGCCTACAATGAGCAGTTCTTC
TRBJ1-4 | - | TRBV5-1 | TRBD1 | CASSLVGTGDEKLFF | TGCGCCAGCAGCTTGGTTGGGACAGGGGACGAAAAACTGTTTTTT
TRBJ2-1 | few | TRBV11-2 | TRBD1 | CASSPQTGINEQFF | TGTGCCAGCAGCCCCCAGACAGGGATTAATGAGCAGTTCTTC
TRBJ1-1 | - | TRBV7-2 | TRBD1 | CASSPRQGAPEAFF | TGTGCCAGCAGCCCGCGACAGGGGGCCCCTGAAGCTTTCTTT
TRBJ1-1 | - | TRBV5-1 | - | CASSLDLQSEAFF | TGCGCCAGCAGCTTGGATTTACAGTCTGAAGCTTTCTTT
TRBJ2-7 | few | TRBV18 | - | CASSLTGTPYEKQYF | TGTGCCAGCTCACTCACCGGGACCCCCTACGAGAAGCAGTACTTC
TRBJ1-1 | - | TRBV3-1 | TRBD1 | CASSQVGTANEAFF | TGTGCCAGCAGCCAAGTCGGGACAGCAAATGAAGCTTTCTTT
TRBJ1-1 | few | TRBV5-1 | - | CASSLEGLGTEAFF | TGCGCCAGCAGCTTGGAGGGGCTCGGCACTGAAGCTTTCTTT
TRBJ1-5 | - | TRBV6-5 | TRBD1 | CASSYRGQDQPQHF | TGTGCCAGCAGTTACCGCGGACAGGACCAGCCCCAGCATTTT
TRBJ2-5 | few | TRBV14 | - | CASSQATIQETQYF | TGTGCCAGCAGCCAAGCGACAATCCAAGAGACCCAGTACTTC
TRBJ2-1 | many | TRBV4-3 | - | CASSQDGRAVNEQFF | TGCGCCAGCAGCCAAGACGGAAGGGCAGTGAATGAGCAGTTCTTC
TRBJ1-2 | once | TRBV7-8 | - | CASSLVPEIYGYTF | TGTGCCAGCAGCTTAGTCCCCGAGATCTATGGCTACACCTTC
TRBJ2-7 | - | TRBV30 | - | CAWGQGGLHEQYF | TGTGCCTGGGGTCAGGGGGGCCTCCACGAGCAGTACTTC
TRBJ1-5 | few | TRBV14 | - | CASSQGTGTQHF | TGTGCCAGCAGCCAGGGTACAGGGACCCAGCATTTT
TRBJ1-5 | - | TRBV7-2 | TRBD1 | CASSGQGYLSNQPQHF | TGTGCCAGCAGCGGACAGGGATACCTTAGCAATCAGCCCCAGCATTTT
TRBJ1-1 | few | TRBV7-9 | - | CASSGRRGGTEAFF | TGTGCCAGCAGCGGCCGCCGCGGGGGTACTGAAGCTTTCTTT
TRBJ1-2 | few | TRBV2 | - | CASRDGSLYGYTF | TGTGCCAGCAGGGACGGGAGCCTCTATGGCTACACCTTC